This is a list of T cell receptor beta chains from one sample in a study of spatial heterogeneity in lung cancer. TCRdb recomputed calls from the 5' RACE reads with MiXCR, one row per CDR3 protein. The sample consists of about 9,800 distinct CDR3 sequences, approximately 8.3% of them appearing once. Here the sequenced sample was lung tumor tissue, taken at surgery. These receptors were taken from a female donor with early-stage non-small cell lung cancer. CDR3s include the opening cysteine and the closing phenylalanine or tryptophan. A D gene is named only where the DNA matches it firmly. Only part of the rows carry a size: once, few, many, or a class if the clone is expanded.

abundance	v_gene	j_gene	d_gene	CDR3nt	CDR3aa
medium-sized	TRBV28	TRBJ2-5	NA	TGTGCCAGCAGTTTAGGCGAGGGGACCCAGTACTTC	CASSLGEGTQYF
many	TRBV6-2/TRBV6-3	TRBJ2-3	TRBD2	TGTGCCAGCACTCCACTAGCGGGGGGCCGAGATACGCAGTATTTT	CASTPLAGGRDTQYF
medium-sized	TRBV7-2	TRBJ1-6	NA	TGTGCCAGCAGCTTAGATAATTCACCCCTCCACTTT	CASSLDNSPLHF
NA	TRBV4-1	TRBJ2-5	NA	TGCGCCAGCAGCCAAGATGGGGGGGCGACGGAAGAGACCCAGTACTTC	CASSQDGGATEETQYF
medium-sized	TRBV11-2	TRBJ1-2	TRBD1	TGTGCCAGCAGCTTAGGGACAGGGAGGACCTATGGCTACACCTTC	CASSLGTGRTYGYTF
many	TRBV28	TRBJ1-2	NA	TGTGCCAGCAGTCTAGGGCGACAGGTCGGTGGCTACACCTTC	CASSLGRQVGGYTF
few	TRBV5-5	TRBJ2-7	NA	TGTGCCAGCAGCTTGGGAAGCTTAGCGAGTCCAACCTACGAGCAGTACTTC	CASSLGSLASPTYEQYF
many	TRBV29-1	TRBJ2-5	NA	TGCAGCGTTGTGGCTAGTCCAAAAGAGACCCAGTACTTC	CSVVASPKETQYF
many	TRBV18	TRBJ2-5	NA	TGTGCCAGCTCACCACGAGGCGTCCAAGAGACCCAGTACTTC	CASSPRGVQETQYF
many	TRBV7-2	TRBJ2-2	NA	TGTGCCAGCAGCTTATACCGGGGCGCGGGCACCGGGGAGCTGTTTTTT	CASSLYRGAGTGELFF
medium-sized	TRBV6-5	TRBJ2-7	NA	TGTGCCAGCAGCGAGTGGGGTTACGAGCAGTACTTC	CASSEWGYEQYF
medium-sized	TRBV6-5	TRBJ2-1	TRBD2	TGTGCCAGCAGTTACTCGAGACTAGCGGGGGTCTCAAATGAGCAGTTCTTC	CASSYSRLAGVSNEQFF
many	TRBV30	TRBJ1-2	NA	TGTGCCTGGAGTGCCTTGGGACGGACTCTCTCTAACTATGGCTACACCTTC	CAWSALGRTLSNYGYTF
many	TRBV19	TRBJ1-5	NA	TGTGCCAGTACCGAGGCCCCGAGCTATAGCAATCAGCCCCAGCATTTT	CASTEAPSYSNQPQHF
NA	TRBV7-4	TRBJ2-7	NA	TGTGCCAGCGCTTTCACAAACTACGAGCAGTACTTC	CASAFTNYEQYF
NA	TRBV12-3/TRBV12-4	TRBJ2-3	NA	TGTGCCAGCAGTTCGACCCGGCGGGATGTCGATACGCAGTATTTT	CASSSTRRDVDTQYF
few	TRBV4-3	TRBJ1-1	NA	TGCGCCAGCAGCCAAGTCCGGGGAGGGGACACTGAAGCTTTCTTT	CASSQVRGGDTEAFF
few	TRBV7-3	TRBJ2-7	TRBD2	TGTGCCAGCAGCTTACTAGCGGGATACGAGCAGTACTTC	CASSLLAGYEQYF
NA	TRBV6-5	TRBJ2-1	TRBD2	TGTGCCAGCAGTTACAGTAGCGGGGGGGCCTACAATGAGCAGTTCTTC	CASSYSSGGAYNEQFF
many	TRBV20-1	TRBJ1-2	NA	TGCAGTCCTACCGGGGGTTGGGAGGGCGGCTACACCTTC	CSPTGGWEGGYTF
medium-sized	TRBV4-3	TRBJ1-2	NA	TGCGCCAGCAGCCAAGAATTAGGTTATGGCTACACCTTC	CASSQELGYGYTF
many	TRBV7-2	TRBJ2-7	NA	TGTGCCAGCAGCTCAACAGGGACCTCCAACGAGCAGTACTTC	CASSSTGTSNEQYF
medium-sized	TRBV4-2	TRBJ2-1	NA	TGTGCCAGCAGCCTTTTCGTGGGGGGCCGCTTCGGAATTTACAATGAGCAGTTCTTC	CASSLFVGGRFGIYNEQFF
medium-sized	TRBV3-1	TRBJ2-4	TRBD1	TGTGCCAGCAGCGACAGGGCGGGCAAAAACATTCAGTACTTC	CASSDRAGKNIQYF
medium-sized	TRBV2	TRBJ2-7	TRBD2	TGTGCCAGCAGGGCGTCTAGCGGGGGGTACGAGCAGTACTTC	CASRASSGGYEQYF
NA	TRBV28	TRBJ2-3	TRBD2	TGTGCCAGCCGGACCCTAGCGGGGGCCGGGGGAGATACGCAGTATTTT	CASRTLAGAGGDTQYF
NA	TRBV3-1	TRBJ2-1	TRBD2	TGTGCCACCAAGACTAGCGGGGGAAGGAATGAGCAGTTCTTC	CATKTSGGRNEQFF
many	TRBV5-1	TRBJ2-7	TRBD1	TGCGCCAGCAGGAACTCCGAGGGGGCCCCTTCCTACGAGCAGTACTTC	CASRNSEGAPSYEQYF
many	TRBV5-1	TRBJ1-4	NA	TGCGCCAGCAGCTTCCGTGTGATGAATGAAAAACTGTTTTTT	CASSFRVMNEKLFF
many	TRBV7-2	TRBJ2-6	NA	TGTGCCAGCAGCTTAGAGTTGTATGGGGCAGGGCTCGCCTCTGGGGCCAACGTCCTGACTTTC	CASSLELYGAGLASGANVLTF
many	TRBV6-5	TRBJ1-1	NA	TGTGCCAGCACCCAAATGGACAGGAACACTGAAGCTTTCTTT	CASTQMDRNTEAFF
NA	TRBV6-6	TRBJ2-3	TRBD1	TGTGCCAGCAGGATACCAGGGGGTGGAGATACGCAGTATTTT	CASRIPGGGDTQYF
medium-sized	TRBV28	TRBJ2-3	TRBD2	TGTGCCACGGGACTAGTGAACCCAGATACGCAGTATTTT	CATGLVNPDTQYF
few	TRBV19	TRBJ2-1	NA	TGTGCCAGTAGTATTTTAGACAATGAGCAGTTCTTC	CASSILDNEQFF
many	TRBV7-2	TRBJ2-3	NA	TGTGCCAGCAGCTTGCTGGGTGGTGAAGATACGCAGTATTTT	CASSLLGGEDTQYF
NA	TRBV13	TRBJ2-2	NA	TGTGCCAGCAGCTTAGCTGGCGGGGAGCTGTTTTTT	CASSLAGGELFF
medium-sized	TRBV12-3/TRBV12-4	TRBJ1-2	TRBD1	TGTGCCAGCAGTACAGGACAGGGAGTTTATGGCTACACCTTC	CASSTGQGVYGYTF
many	TRBV4-3	TRBJ1-2	TRBD1	TGCGCCAGCAGCCAAGTTCCCCTGACAGGGGGCATTGGTGGCTACACCTTC	CASSQVPLTGGIGGYTF
many	TRBV29-1	TRBJ1-1	TRBD1	TGCAGCGTTGAAAGTCAGGGGGGCACTGAAGCTTTCTTT	CSVESQGGTEAFF
medium-sized	TRBV5-1	TRBJ1-2	TRBD1	TGCGCCAGCAGCCTCCGGGACAGCTATGGCTACACCTTC	CASSLRDSYGYTF
many	TRBV3-1	TRBJ1-4	NA	TGTGCCAGCAGCACCGCCTCGGCCTCGAGGAGTGAAAAACTGTTTTTT	CASSTASASRSEKLFF
many	TRBV5-4	TRBJ1-1	NA	TGTGCCAGCAGCTTGGCTCAGTCGACCACTGAAGCTTTCTTT	CASSLAQSTTEAFF
NA	TRBV5-1	TRBJ1-1	NA	TGCGCCAGCAGTCGCACAGGGAGGGGGGACACTGAAGCTTTCTTT	CASSRTGRGDTEAFF
NA	TRBV5-1	TRBJ2-1	NA	TGCGCCAGCAGCTTCCGGGGCAGGGTCTACAATGAGCAGTTCTTC	CASSFRGRVYNEQFF
many	TRBV21-1	TRBJ2-7	NA	TGTGCCAGCAGCTCGCGCCTGCTTGAGCAGTACTTC	CASSSRLLEQYF
medium-sized	TRBV20-1	TRBJ1-2	NA	TGCAGTGGGACCCGGACAGCTAACTATGGCTACACCTTC	CSGTRTANYGYTF
medium-sized	TRBV12-3/TRBV12-4	TRBJ1-6	NA	TGTGCCAGCAGTTTTACAACTGGTCCCTCACCCCTCCACTTT	CASSFTTGPSPLHF
medium-sized	TRBV12-3/TRBV12-4	TRBJ1-5	NA	TGTGCCAGCAGTTTACAGGGAAATAATCAGCCCCAGCATTTT	CASSLQGNNQPQHF
few	TRBV12-3/TRBV12-4	TRBJ2-7	NA	TGTGCCAGCAGAAGAGGGGGGGGCGATTACGAGCAGTACTTC	CASRRGGGDYEQYF
few	TRBV4-1	TRBJ1-2	NA	TGCGCCAGCAGCCCGACCGGGACCCCTAACTATGGCTACACCTTC	CASSPTGTPNYGYTF
many	TRBV10-3	TRBJ2-1	NA	TGTGCCATCAGCAAAACCCTCTACAATGAGCAGTTCTTC	CAISKTLYNEQFF
many	TRBV10-3	TRBJ2-5	NA	TGTGCCATCAGTGCCCGGCCAGGAAGGTACCAAGAGACCCAGTACTTC	CAISARPGRYQETQYF
many	TRBV20-1	TRBJ2-7	NA	TGCAGTGCTAGAGATCCCCAGGGGGGTGTTTTTCTGGAACAGTACTTC	CSARDPQGGVFLEQYF
many	TRBV24-1	TRBJ1-5	NA	TGTGCCACCAGTGACGTGATGGGAGGCAATCAGCCCCAGCATTTT	CATSDVMGGNQPQHF
many	TRBV28	TRBJ2-2	NA	TGTGCCAGCAGTTTGGGGGGGGCTGCGAACACCGGGGAGCTGTTTTTT	CASSLGGAANTGELFF
medium-sized	TRBV6-2/TRBV6-3	TRBJ2-3	NA	TGTGCCAGCAGTTACTTCGGGGTTTCGGATACGCAGTATTTT	CASSYFGVSDTQYF
many	TRBV20-1	TRBJ1-2	TRBD1	TGCAGTGCTAGAGATACCCGACAGGGGGCGCGGGGCTACACCTTC	CSARDTRQGARGYTF